These 15 T cell receptor beta chains were sequenced from one sample in a study of somatic mutations in cytotoxic T cells in rheumatoid arthritis. TCRdb keeps only in-frame clones here, not all; method: immunoSEQ multiplex PCR. The data contain more than 15,000 clones, roughly 80% of them singletons. The sample consisted of CD8+ T cells sorted from blood. The receptor set was obtained from a woman aged 55-70 years in good health.

The chain links TRBV6-5 to TRBJ2-5; D may match TRBD1 or TRBD2 (5 bases each). The germline CDR1 and CDR2 sequences are MNHEY and SVGAGI. The CDR3 covers 15 residues. Trimming took off 2 bases at V and 4 bases at J, with 14 bases between the two ends. This CDR3 reads CASSYMRGGPETQYF. CDR3 nucleotide sequence: TGTGCCAGCAGTTACATGAGGGGCGGCCCAGAGACCCAGTACTTC.

This CDR3 reads CASSSGQGYSNQPQHF. The CDR3 nucleotides are TGTGCCAGCAGCTCGGGACAGGGTTATAGCAATCAGCCCCAGCATTTT. This chain connects TRBV7-9 to TRBJ1-5, with 9 bases that match TRBD1. After removal of 4 bases from V and 0 bases from J, the junction contained 4 bases not matched to a gene. Per germline, CDR1 SEHNR and CDR2 FQNEAQ (reference sequence). The CDR3 is 16 residues long. The full variable domain, completed using reference TRBV7-9 and TRBJ1-5, is DTGVSQNPRHKITKRGQNVTFRCDPISEHNRLYWYRQTLGQGPEFLTYFQNEAQLEKSRLLSDRFSAERPKGSFSTLEIQRTEQGDSAMYLCASSSGQGYSNQPQHFGDGTRLSIL.

The V gene is TRBV9, the J gene TRBJ2-1; possible D gene TRBD2, 6 bases. This CDR3 is built from 16 residues. V was pared by 0 bases and J by 6 bases, with 16 bases between. The germline gives CDR1 SGDLS, CDR2 YYNGEE. DNA for the CDR3: TGTGCCAGCAGCGTAGAGATCGGGGTAGCGGCCAATGAGCAGTTCTTC. Translating gives CASSVEIGVAANEQFF.

The chain employs TRBV5-4 and TRBJ2-5, with D perhaps TRBD2 (6 bases). V lost 2 bases, J lost 4 bases, and 9 bases lay in between. The CDR3 extends over 13 amino acids. The germline V gene has CDR1 SGHNT and CDR2 YYREEE (reference sequence). The CDR3 is CASSFLGGETQYF. CDR3 nucleotide sequence: TGTGCCAGCAGCTTTTTGGGGGGAGAGACCCAGTACTTC.

The chain carries TRBV28 and TRBJ2-1; 7 bases line up with TRBD1. The germline gives CDR1 MDHEN, CDR2 SYDVKM. This CDR3 is 16 amino acids long. V lost 3 bases and J lost 4; bases outside the gene matches: 9. CDR3 sequence (DNA): TGTGCCAGCAGTTTTAAAATGTTGACAGGGTACAATGAGCAGTTCTTC. Protein sequence: CASSFKMLTGYNEQFF.

The chain combines TRBV10-3 with TRBJ1-4; D is unclear. Germline loops: CDR1 ENHRY, CDR2 SYGVKD. With 2 bases removed from V and 13 bases from J, the gap between germline ends came to 8 bases. This CDR3 has 11 amino acids. CDR3 nucleotide sequence: TGTGCCATCAGTGAGGCGATGATACTGTTTTTT. This encodes CAISEAMILFF.

This sequence joins TRBV27 and TRBJ2-7; unclear D gene. The CDR3 consists of 10 residues. V shed 8 bases and J shed 3 bases, with 5 bases lying between them. The germline gives CDR1 MNHEY, CDR2 SMNVEV (reference sequence). In DNA form, the CDR3 reads TGTGCCAGCGGGTTCTACGAGCAGTACTTC. It yields the protein CASGFYEQYF.

This clone was found a few times. The gene calls are TRBV16 and TRBJ2-7, with D hard to call. Between the trimmed V and J ends, which lost 4 bases and 0 bases, there was a span of 1 base. CDR3 length equals 11 residues. The germline V gene has CDR1 KGHSY and CDR2 FQNENV. CDR3 region: CASSPSYEQYF. The CDR3 DNA reads as TGTGCCAGCAGCCCCTCCTACGAGCAGTACTTC.

This chain links TRBV2 with TRBJ1-2; D gene uncertain. Germline-derived CDR1 and CDR2 are SNHLY and FYNNEI. The V end lost 7 bases, the J end lost 0 bases, and 9 bases lay between the germline ends. The CDR3 contains 13 residues. In nucleotides, the CDR3 is TGTGCCAGCACTAACGGTCCTAACTATGGCTACACCTTC. This sequence encodes CASTNGPNYGYTF.

By share of the sample, this clone is medium-sized (0.01 to 0.1%). The chain is built from TRBV6-8 and TRBJ1-5, with 9 bases identical to TRBD1. V was clipped by 5 bases and J by 3 bases; unmatched bases: 8. The length of the CDR3 is 16 residues. CDR1 and CDR2 from the germline V gene are MNHGY and SAAAGT. CDR3: CASSPHRGPFNQPQHF. The CDR3 region has the DNA TGTGCCAGCAGTCCTCACAGGGGGCCCTTCAATCAGCCCCAGCATTTT.

With regard to this clone: At one boundary the junction diverges from the germline segment, which might be a read error. The chain carries TRBV4-1 and TRBJ2-7; tentative D call: TRBD2 (6 bases). The V gene's germline CDR1 is MGHRA and CDR2 YSYEKL. The CDR3 consists of 15 residues. This CDR3 reads CASSQTGTGPYGQYF. Written as DNA, the CDR3 is TGCGCCAGCAGCCAAACCGGGACTGGCCCCTACGGGCAGTACTTC.

The chain employs TRBV27 and TRBJ2-7; 10 bases map to TRBD2. The CDR3 sequence is 14 residues long. Germline loops: CDR1 MNHEY, CDR2 SMNVEV (reference sequence). V was clipped by 4 bases and J by 2 bases; unmatched bases: 2. This CDR3 is CASSSGLAAYEQYF. CDR3 nucleotides: TGTGCCAGCAGTTCCGGACTAGCGGCCTACGAGCAGTACTTC.

V and J are TRBV15 and TRBJ2-5, with 9 bases identical to TRBD1. The CDR3 consists of 17 residues. Germline values: CDR1 LNHNV, CDR2 YYDKDF (reference sequence). V was pared by 2 bases and J by 5 bases, with 12 bases of the junction left unmatched. The CDR3: CATSRLQGARVQETQYF. The DNA for the CDR3 is TGTGCCACCAGCAGATTACAGGGGGCCAGAGTTCAGGAGACCCAGTACTTC.

In this sample, this clone turned up once. V is TRBV2 and J is TRBJ2-3; 9 bases are shared with TRBD1. Germline values: CDR1 SNHLY, CDR2 FYNNEI. This CDR3 is 18 amino acids long. After removal of 5 bases from V and 4 bases from J, the junction contained 16 bases not matched to a gene. CDR3 nucleotides: TGTGCCAGCAGTCGCCTAGCCCCGGGACAGGGAACCCCAGATACGCAGTATTTT. Residues: CASSRLAPGQGTPDTQYF. The variable domain in full, completed from reference TRBV2 and TRBJ2-3, reads EPEVTQTPSHQVTQMGQEVILRCVPISNHLYFYWYRQILGQKVEFLVSFYNNEISEKSEIFDDQFSVERPDGSNFTLKIRSTKLEDSAMYFCASSRLAPGQGTPDTQYFGPGTRLTVL.

The V gene is TRBV2, the J gene TRBJ2-7; 8 positions match TRBD1. Trimming cost V 3 bases and J 2 bases; bases outside gene matches: 9. Germline V gene data show CDR1 as SNHLY and CDR2 as FYNNEI. The CDR3 runs to 16 residues. CDR3 bases: TGTGCCAGCAGTGAGACGGCCGGGACAGGAACCTACGAGCAGTACTTC. Residues: CASSETAGTGTYEQYF.